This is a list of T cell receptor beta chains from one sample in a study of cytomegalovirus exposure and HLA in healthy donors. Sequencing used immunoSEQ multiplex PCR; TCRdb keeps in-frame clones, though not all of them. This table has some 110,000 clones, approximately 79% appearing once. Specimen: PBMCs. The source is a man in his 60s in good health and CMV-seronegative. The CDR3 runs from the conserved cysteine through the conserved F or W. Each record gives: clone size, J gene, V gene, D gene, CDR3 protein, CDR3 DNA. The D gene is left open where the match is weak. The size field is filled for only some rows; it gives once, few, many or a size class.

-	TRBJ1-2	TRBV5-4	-	CASSLVAAPNYGYTF	TGTGCCAGCAGCTTGGTGGCAGCGCCCAACTATGGCTACACCTTC
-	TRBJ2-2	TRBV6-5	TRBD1	CASSYGGTGFSGELFF	TGTGCCAGCAGTTACGGGGGGACAGGGTTTTCCGGGGAGCTGTTTTTT
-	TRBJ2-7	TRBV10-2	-	CASSESDTSFSYEQYF	TGCGCCAGCAGTGAGTCGGACACCTCATTTTCCTACGAGCAGTACTTC
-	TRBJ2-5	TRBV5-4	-	CASSPGTIQETQYF	TGTGCCAGCAGCCCTGGGACAATTCAAGAGACCCAGTACTTC
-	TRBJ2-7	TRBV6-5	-	CASSYSTGEQYF	TGTGCCAGCAGTTACTCGACTGGTGAGCAGTACTTC
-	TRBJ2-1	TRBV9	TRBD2	CASSSGTSVYNEQFF	TGTGCCAGCAGCTCCGGGACTAGCGTCTACAATGAGCAGTTCTTC
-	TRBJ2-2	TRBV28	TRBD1	CASSLFLWGTGDANTGELFF	TGTGCCAGCAGTTTATTCTTGTGGGGGACAGGGGACGCGAACACCGGGGAGCTGTTTTTT
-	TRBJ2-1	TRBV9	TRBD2	CASSVTAGGRGKNEQFF	TGTGCCAGCAGCGTGACGGCGGGGGGGCGGGGAAAAAATGAGCAGTTCTTC
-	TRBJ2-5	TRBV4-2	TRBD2	CASSSGTSNQETQYF	TGTGCCAGCTCGTCCGGGACTAGCAACCAAGAGACCCAGTACTTC
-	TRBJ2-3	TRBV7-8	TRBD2	CASSLSGLEAQYF	TGTGCCAGCAGCTTATCGGGACTAGAAGCGCAGTATTTT
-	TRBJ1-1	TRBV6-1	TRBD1	CASSRNQGASEAFF	TGTGCCAGCAGTCGAAATCAGGGGGCCAGTGAAGCTTTCTTT
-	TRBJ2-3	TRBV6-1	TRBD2	CASSLRLAGTDTQYF	TGTGCCAGCAGTCTTAGACTAGCGGGCACAGATACGCAGTATTTT
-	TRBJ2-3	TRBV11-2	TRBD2	CASSFWTSVRTDTQYF	TGTGCCAGCAGCTTTTGGACTAGCGTGAGGACAGATACGCAGTATTTT
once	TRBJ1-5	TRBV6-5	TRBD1	CASSYRWTGDQPQHF	TGTGCCAGCAGTTATCGGTGGACAGGGGATCAGCCCCAGCATTTT
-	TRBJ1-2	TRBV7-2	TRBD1	CASSLGAQGGYGYTF	TGTGCCAGCAGCTTGGGGGCACAGGGGGGATATGGCTACACCTTC
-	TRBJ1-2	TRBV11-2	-	CASSLGVQGRSVRYGYTF	TGTGCCAGCAGCTTAGGTGTTCAGGGGCGCTCAGTACGCTATGGCTACACCTTC
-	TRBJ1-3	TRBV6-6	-	CASSYLGGSRNTIYF	TGTGCCAGCAGTTACCTCGGGGGGTCGAGAAACACCATATATTTT
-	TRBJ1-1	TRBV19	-	CASSMGRGAATEAFF	TGTGCCAGTAGTATGGGGCGGGGGGCGGCCACTGAAGCTTTCTTT
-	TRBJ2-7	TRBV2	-	CAVRQRSGEQYF	TGTGCCGTACGGCAGAGGAGCGGCGAGCAGTACTTC
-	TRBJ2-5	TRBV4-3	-	CASSQDRNQETQYF	TGCGCCAGCAGCCAAGACAGGAACCAAGAGACCCAGTACTTC
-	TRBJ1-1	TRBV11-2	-	CASNANRAGNTEAFF	TGTGCCAGCAACGCAAACAGGGCAGGTAACACTGAAGCTTTCTTT
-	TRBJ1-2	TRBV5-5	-	CASSSIGGNYGYTF	TGTGCCAGCAGCTCTATCGGGGGTAACTATGGCTACACCTTC
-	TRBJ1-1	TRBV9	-	CASSVGGDRTEAFF	TGTGCCAGCAGCGTAGGGGGGGATCGGACTGAAGCTTTCTTT
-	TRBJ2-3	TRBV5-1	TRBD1	CASTGGTGSATDTQYF	TGCGCCAGCACAGGGGGCACAGGGAGTGCCACAGATACGCAGTATTTT
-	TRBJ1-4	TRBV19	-	CASSIGTGLRVEKLFF	TGTGCCAGTAGTATTGGGACGGGACTGAGGGTTGAAAAACTGTTTTTT
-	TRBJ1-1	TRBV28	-	CASSLPGESAMAFF	TGTGCCAGCAGTTTACCGGGGGAGAGTGCGATGGCTTTCTTT
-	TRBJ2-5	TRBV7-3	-	CASSPTGGETQYF	TGTGCCAGCAGCCCAACAGGCGGCGAGACCCAGTACTTC
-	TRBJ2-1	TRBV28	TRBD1	CASSPSGQWYNEQFF	TGTGCCAGCAGTCCCTCGGGACAGTGGTACAATGAGCAGTTCTTC
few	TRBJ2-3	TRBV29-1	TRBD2	CSVAGGLSLYYTDTQYF	TGCAGCGTCGCGGGGGGCCTTTCACTTTACTACACAGATACGCAGTATTTT
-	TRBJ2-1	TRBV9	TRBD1	CASSVAVGQFYEQFF	TGTGCCAGCAGCGTAGCTGTGGGACAGTTCTATGAGCAGTTCTTC
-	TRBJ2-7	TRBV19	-	CASSMRIESDEQYF	TGTGCCAGTAGTATGAGGATAGAAAGTGACGAGCAGTACTTC
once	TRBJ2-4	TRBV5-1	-	CASSLVLAGKGNIQYF	TGCGCCAGCAGCTTGGTTCTTGCAGGAAAAGGAAACATTCAGTACTTC
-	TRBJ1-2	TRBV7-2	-	CASSLGATGYGYTF	TGTGCCAGCAGCTTAGGGGCGACCGGCTATGGCTACACCTTC
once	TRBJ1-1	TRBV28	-	CASSLGTYTEAFF	TGTGCCAGCAGTTTGGGGACTTACACTGAAGCTTTCTTT
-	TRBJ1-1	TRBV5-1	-	CASSLGGGAQTEAFF	TGCGCCAGCAGCTTGGGTGGGGGGGCGCAAACTGAAGCTTTCTTT
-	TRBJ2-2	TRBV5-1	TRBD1	CASSPKPPGQGVTGELFF	TGCGCCAGCAGCCCAAAACCGCCGGGACAGGGGGTCACCGGGGAGCTGTTTTTT
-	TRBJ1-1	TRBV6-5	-	CASSLRVRNTEAFF	TGTGCCAGCAGTCTCAGGGTGCGAAACACTGAAGCTTTCTTT
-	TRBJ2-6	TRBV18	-	CASSPPGQGSGANVLTF	TGTGCCAGCTCACCACCGGGGCAGGGCTCTGGGGCCAACGTCCTGACTTTC
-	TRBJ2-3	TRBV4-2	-	CASSQAGARGRPDMQYF	TGTGCCAGCAGCCAGGCAGGGGCCCGGGGCAGGCCAGATATGCAGTATTTT
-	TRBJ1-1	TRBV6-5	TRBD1	CASSINRGGNTEAFF	TGTGCCAGCAGCATCAACAGGGGGGGGAACACTGAAGCTTTCTTT